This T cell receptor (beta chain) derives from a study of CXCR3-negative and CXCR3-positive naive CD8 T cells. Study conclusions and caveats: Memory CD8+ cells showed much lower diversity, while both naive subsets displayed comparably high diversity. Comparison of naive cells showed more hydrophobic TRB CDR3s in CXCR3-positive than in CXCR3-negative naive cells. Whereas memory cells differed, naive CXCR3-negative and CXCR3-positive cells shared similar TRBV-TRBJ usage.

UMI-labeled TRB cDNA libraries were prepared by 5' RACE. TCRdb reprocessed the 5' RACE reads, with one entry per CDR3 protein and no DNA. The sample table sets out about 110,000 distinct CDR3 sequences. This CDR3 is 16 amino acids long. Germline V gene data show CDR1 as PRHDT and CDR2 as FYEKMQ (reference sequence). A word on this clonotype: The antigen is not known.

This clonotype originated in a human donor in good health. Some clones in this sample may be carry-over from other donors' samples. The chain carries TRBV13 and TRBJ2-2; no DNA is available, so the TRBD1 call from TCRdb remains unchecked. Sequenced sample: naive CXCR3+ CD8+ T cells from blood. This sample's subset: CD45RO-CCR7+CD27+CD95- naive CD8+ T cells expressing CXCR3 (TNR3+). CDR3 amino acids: CASSLSRTGNTGELFF.